A single sample is the source of the 10 T cell receptor beta chains below, sequenced in a study of shared clonotypes between healthy human individuals. TCRdb keeps only in-frame clones here, not all; method: immunoSEQ multiplex PCR. This table has about half a million clones, approximately 81% appearing once. The sample was PBMCs. All receptors derive from a woman aged 40 to 50 in good health. Some clones in this sample may be carry-over from other donors' samples.

DNA of the CDR3: TGTGCCAGCAGTTTGTCCAGGGCCCGAGGAAAGTACTTC. It encodes CASSLSRARGKYF. The J gene is TRBJ2-7, the V gene TRBV28; tentative D call: TRBD1 (5 bases). Germline values: CDR1 MDHEN, CDR2 SYDVKM. The CDR3 runs 13 residues. V lost 3 bases and J lost 11, with 17 bases in between. Based on the CDR3 plus reference TRBV28 and TRBJ2-7, the full variable domain is DVKVTQSSRYLVKRTGEKVFLECVQDMDHENMFWYRQDPGLGLRLIYFSYDVKMKEKGDIPEGYSVSREKKERFSLILESASTNQTSMYLCASSLSRARGKYFGPGTRLTVT.

This clone was recorded a few times. This chain uses TRBV28 with TRBJ1-3; D call uncertain. CDR1 and CDR2 (germline): MDHEN, SYDVKM. Trimming shortened V by 2 bases and J by 6 bases, and 8 bases separated the two germline ends. This CDR3 is built from 13 residues. CDR3 bases: TGTGCCAGCAGTTTAATTGGCCCAAACACCATATATTTT. Protein sequence: CASSLIGPNTIYF.

This rearrangement joins TRBV6-5 to TRBJ2-5; D possibly corresponds to TRBD2 (5 bases). This CDR3 spans 13 amino acids. V was pared by 5 bases and J by 7 bases, with 14 bases between. From germline, CDR1 is MNHEY and CDR2 SVGAGI. The CDR3 nucleotides read TGTGCCAGCAGTCCTGGGCTTCGGGGGACCCAGTACTTC. Its protein product is CASSPGLRGTQYF.

In its sample, this clone was seen once. This is likely an artifact of a read error, given a far larger clone one base away. The CDR3 reads CASGEFGTGGSSYGYTF. DNA of the CDR3: TGTGCCAGCGGTGAGTTTGGGACAGGGGGATCGAGTTATGGCTACACCTTC. The chain recombines TRBV2 with TRBJ1-2; 11 nucleotides align to TRBD1. This CDR3 region has 17 residues. CDR1 and CDR2 from the germline V gene are SNHLY and FYNNEI.

The chain combines TRBV7-2 with TRBJ2-3; D unclear. V was cut by 1 base and J by 7 bases, with 15 bases left in between. This CDR3 contains 15 residues. From germline, CDR1 is SGHTA and CDR2 FQGNSA. The CDR3 protein is CASSLVASEAHTQYF. The CDR3 DNA follows: TGTGCCAGCAGCTTAGTGGCTAGTGAAGCCCATACGCAGTATTTT.

The chain employs TRBV6-6 and TRBJ2-4; 7 bases match TRBD2. Germline V gene sequence: CDR1 MNHNY, CDR2 SVGAGI (reference sequence). The CDR3 consists of 16 residues. V shed 7 bases and J 4 bases; nucleotides not matched to a gene: 13. CDR3 sequence reads: CASTNPGEGPKNIQYF. CDR3 DNA: TGTGCCAGCACCAACCCGGGGGAGGGCCCAAAAAACATTCAGTACTTC.

The chain couples TRBV2 to TRBJ1-3; possible D gene TRBD1, 5 bases. V was pared by 9 bases and J by 0 bases, with 9 bases between. The germline CDR1 and CDR2 sequences are SNHLY and FYNNEI. CDR3 size: 13 residues. The CDR3 DNA reads TGTGCCAGTCAAGGGGACTCTGGAAACACCATATATTTT. Its protein is CASQGDSGNTIYF. The whole variable domain, remainder taken from reference TRBV2 and TRBJ1-3, is EPEVTQTPSHQVTQMGQEVILRCVPISNHLYFYWYRQILGQKVEFLVSFYNNEISEKSEIFDDQFSVERPDGSNFTLKIRSTKLEDSAMYFCASQGDSGNTIYFGEGSWLTVV.

This clone was counted once. The chain combines TRBV5-4 with TRBJ2-2; 11 bases agree with TRBD2. J was trimmed by 7 bases and V by 2 bases; bases with no gene match: 4. The CDR3 consists of 15 residues. Germline V gene sequence: CDR1 SGHNT, CDR2 YYREEE (reference sequence). The CDR3 region has the DNA TGTGCCAGCAGCTTCGGGACTAGCGGTGGCGGGGAGCTGTTTTTT. Translation: CASSFGTSGGGELFF. The entire variable domain, with the rest obtained from reference TRBV5-4 and TRBJ2-2, is as follows: ETGVTQSPTHLIKTRGQQVTLRCSSQSGHNTVSWYQQALGQGPQFIFQYYREEENGRGNFPPRFSGLQFPNYSSELNVNALELDDSALYLCASSFGTSGGGELFFGEGSRLTVL.

The CDR3 loop is CASSSDRGGYGYTF. The CDR3 DNA reads TGTGCCAGCAGCTCGGACAGGGGGGGCTATGGCTACACCTTC. This chain connects TRBV5-4 to TRBJ1-2, with 10 bases fitting TRBD1. Germline V lookup: CDR1 SGHNT, CDR2 YYREEE (reference sequence). J was trimmed by 4 bases and V by 3 bases; bases with no gene match: 3. The CDR3 has 14 amino acids.

On this clone itself: This likely stems from a read error, as it lies one base from a far larger clone. This sample includes further DNA sequences coding for the same CDR3. The chain is built from TRBV7-9 and TRBJ2-1; the D gene is possibly TRBD2 (7 bases). This CDR3 is 16 amino acids long. Germline V gene data show CDR1 as SEHNR and CDR2 as FQNEAQ (reference sequence). The CDR3, as DNA: TGTGCTAGCAGCGCCTGGGGGGGCGTCTCCTACAATGAGCAGTTCTTC. The encoded protein is CASSAWGGVSYNEQFF. The complete variable domain, with remaining parts taken from reference TRBV7-9 and TRBJ2-1, reads DTGVSQNPRHKITKRGQNVTFRCDPISEHNRLYWYRQTLGQGPEFLTYFQNEAQLEKSRLLSDRFSAERPKGSFSTLEIQRTEQGDSAMYLCASSAWGGVSYNEQFFGPGTRLTVL.